This T cell receptor beta chain is from a study of T-cell memory formation after mild COVID-19. Study-level information: The study found TCR clusters largely donor specific.

In TCRdb, the 5' RACE reads were re-called with MiXCR into one record per CDR3 protein. In the table there are a few hundred thousand distinct CDR3 sequences, under 25% of which are singletons. This clonotype was observed a handful of times. No antigen is known for it. Study-wide findings and caveats: Proof of SARS-CoV-2 specificity was absent for the second-wave clones that crested on day 37.

The sample consisted of PBMCs or a T cell subset sorted from them (not recorded which). The source of this sequence is an adult woman who had mild COVID-19 (a few samples of this study predate the infection). Cell type and time point are not known.

The DNA for the CDR3 is TGCAGTGCTAATCGACAGGGGTACGAGCAGTACTTC. Translated: CSANRQGYEQYF. V gene TRBV20-1 combines with J gene TRBJ2-7; 8 bases are shared with TRBD1. CDR1 is DFQATT and CDR2 is SNEGSKA in the germline V gene (reference sequence). V lost 4 bases, J lost 4 bases, and 3 bases stayed unmatched. This CDR3 is 12 amino acids long.